The rows below give T cell receptor beta chains drawn from one sample of a study of blood T cell repertoires in COVID-19. Produced via immunoSEQ multiplex PCR; TCRdb's table is partial and in-frame only. The repertoire consists of about 83,000 clones, with around 84% occurring once and the leading ten covering 8%. Sequencing was carried out using peripheral blood. The receptors here all came from a man of 80 years or more with active or convalescent COVID-19. The CDR3 runs from the conserved cysteine through the conserved F or W. A D gene is named only where the DNA matches it firmly. For some rows the clone size is stated as once, few or many, or as a class when expanded; others skip it.

V	J	size	D	DNA	CDR3
TRBV11-2	TRBJ1-5	once	-	TGTGCCAGCAGCTTAGGGCCCGAACGGGGGGGATCGGGGCAGCCCCAGCATTTT	CASSLGPERGGSGQPQHF
TRBV28	TRBJ1-2	few	TRBD1	TGTGCCAGCAGTTACCCCGCAGGGGGAGGTGGCTACACCTTC	CASSYPAGGGGYTF
TRBV7-2	TRBJ1-4	once	-	TGTGCCAGCAGCTACAACGGCGGGGGTCGGGAAAAACTGTTTTTT	CASSYNGGGREKLFF
TRBV18	TRBJ2-1	-	TRBD2	TGTGCCAGCTCACCAACATCCGGGAGGGCCGCGAATGAGCAGTTCTTC	CASSPTSGRAANEQFF
TRBV7-2	TRBJ1-1	few	-	TGTGCCAGCAGCCCGCAGACAAACCCGAACACTGAAGCTTTCTTT	CASSPQTNPNTEAFF
TRBV9	TRBJ2-2	-	TRBD1	TGTGCCAGCAGTAGACAGGGACGGACCGGGGAGCTGTTTTTT	CASSRQGRTGELFF
TRBV2	TRBJ1-2	-	-	TGTGCCAGCAGTGAGTTAGGGGGTTACTATGGCTACACCTTC	CASSELGGYYGYTF
TRBV6-1	TRBJ2-2	-	TRBD1	TGTGCCAGCAGTGGCCGGGACAGACTAAACACCGGGGAGCTGTTTTTT	CASSGRDRLNTGELFF
TRBV11-2	TRBJ1-5	-	TRBD1	TGTGCCAGCAGCTTGGACAGGGCCGGGCTGCCCCAGCATTTT	CASSLDRAGLPQHF
TRBV19	TRBJ2-3	-	-	TGTGCCAGTAGTCAGCGGGCAGATACGCAGTATTTT	CASSQRADTQYF
TRBV5-1	TRBJ1-5	-	TRBD1	TGCGCCAGCAGCCGAACAGGGGATCAGCCCCAGCATTTT	CASSRTGDQPQHF
TRBV30	TRBJ2-6	few	-	TGTGCCTGGAGTTCGGGGGACTTCTCTGGGGCCAACGTCCTGACTTTC	CAWSSGDFSGANVLTF
TRBV4-1	TRBJ1-6	-	-	TGCGCCAGCAGCCAAGCCCCGAATTCACCCCTCCACTTT	CASSQAPNSPLHF
TRBV28	TRBJ1-3	-	-	TGTGCCAGCAGTTTCGGGACTCCCACTGGAAACACCATATATTTT	CASSFGTPTGNTIYF
TRBV7-9	TRBJ1-6	-	TRBD1	TGTGCCAGCAGCTCCGGGACAGGGATTTCACCCCTCCACTTT	CASSSGTGISPLHF